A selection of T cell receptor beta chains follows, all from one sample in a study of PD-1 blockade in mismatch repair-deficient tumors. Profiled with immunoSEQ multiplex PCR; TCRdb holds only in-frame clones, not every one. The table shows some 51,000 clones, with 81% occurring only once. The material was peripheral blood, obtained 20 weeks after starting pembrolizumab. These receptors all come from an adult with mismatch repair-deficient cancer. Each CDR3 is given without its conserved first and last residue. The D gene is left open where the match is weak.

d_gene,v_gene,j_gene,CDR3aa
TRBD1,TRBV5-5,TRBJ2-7,ASSWTGDEQY
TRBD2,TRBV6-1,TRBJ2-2,ASSGSPLAGGITGELF
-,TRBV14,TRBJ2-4,ASSLGTTVNIQY
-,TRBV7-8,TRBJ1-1,ASSARRMNTEAF
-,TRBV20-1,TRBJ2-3,SALPSDTQY
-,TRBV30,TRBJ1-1,AWSTGGEAF
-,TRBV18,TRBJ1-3,ASSPSRGSGNTIY
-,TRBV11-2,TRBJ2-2,ASSLWTGELF
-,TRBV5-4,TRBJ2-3,ASSLRAGLFTDTQY
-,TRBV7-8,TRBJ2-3,ASSLNGQGPDTQY
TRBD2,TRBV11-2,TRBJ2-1,ASSLAGTSSYNEQF
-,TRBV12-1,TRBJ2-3,ASTLGGGEDTQY
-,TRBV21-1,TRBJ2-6,ASSKALREKTSAGANVLT
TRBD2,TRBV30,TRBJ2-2,ACRLAANTGELF
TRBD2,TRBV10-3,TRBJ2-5,AISPAGRQETQY
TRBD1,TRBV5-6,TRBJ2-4,ASSSTGVKNIQY
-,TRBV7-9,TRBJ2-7,ASSLVIGDSYEQY
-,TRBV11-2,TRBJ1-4,ASSPGGWREKLF
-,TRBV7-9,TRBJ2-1,ASSLGSLNEQF
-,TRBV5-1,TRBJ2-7,ASSDGRGGHYEQY
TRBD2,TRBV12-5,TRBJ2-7,ASAGTSGTYEQY
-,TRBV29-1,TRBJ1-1,SAVRATGGGTEAF
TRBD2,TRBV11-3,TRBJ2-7,ASNIGTSGSYEQY
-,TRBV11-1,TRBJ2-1,ASSLSLGGNQQF
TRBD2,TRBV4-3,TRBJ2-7,ASSQDSTSGFYEQY
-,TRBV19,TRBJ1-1,ASSIGTDTEAF
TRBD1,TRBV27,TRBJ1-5,ASRGQGLSDQPQH
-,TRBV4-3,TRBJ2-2,ASSQDREDTGELF
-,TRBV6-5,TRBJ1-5,ASSIQEPQH
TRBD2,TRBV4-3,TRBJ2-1,ASSQDGAGGAF
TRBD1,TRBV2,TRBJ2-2,ASSERGQAVGELF
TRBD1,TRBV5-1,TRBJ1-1,ASSQDRGEAF
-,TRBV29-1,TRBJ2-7,SVAYKNEQY
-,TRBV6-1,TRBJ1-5,ASSEGRGVGNQPQH
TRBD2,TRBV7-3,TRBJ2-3,ASSPSGIESDTQY
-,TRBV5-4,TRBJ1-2,VSSIKGGGSWNGYT
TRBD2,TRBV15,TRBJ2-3,ATSRGSSGATDTQY
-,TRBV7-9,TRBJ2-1,ASSPILTVNEQF
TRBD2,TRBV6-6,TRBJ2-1,ASSSPGRGNEQF
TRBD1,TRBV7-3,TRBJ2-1,ASSWDRAYYNEQF
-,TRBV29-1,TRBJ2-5,SVVHAGQETQY
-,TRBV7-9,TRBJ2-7,ASSLEMRGEGD
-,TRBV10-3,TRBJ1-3,AISPEEGNSGNTIY
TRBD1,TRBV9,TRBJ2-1,ASSGWDREQF